This TCR beta chain was sequenced in a study of neoadjuvant anti-PD-1 for oral cavity cancer. Across the whole study: Patients without progression got a fourth dose around day 43.

Patients were newly diagnosed with stage II-IVA oral cavity squamous cell carcinoma without prior systemic or radiation treatment. The protocol was immunoSEQ multiplex PCR, while the TCRdb copy is restricted to in-frame clones and leaves out a portion. The top ten hold approximately 3.4% of the sample, which has 80,000 to 95,000 clones, about 84% seen once. The germline V gene has CDR1 MNHNS and CDR2 SASEGT. The CDR3 spans 16 residues. V lost 4 bases and J lost 7; bases outside the gene matches: 13. Specimen: PBMCs, collected before nivolumab (anti-PD-1) treatment. This receptor was obtained from a person aged 35 to 85 with oral cavity squamous cell carcinoma. The rearrangement joins TRBV6-1 to TRBJ2-1; 7 positions match TRBD1. CDR3 DNA: TGTGCCAGCAGTGTCGAACTACAGGGGCTGGGAAATGAGCAGTTCTTC. This sequence encodes CASSVELQGLGNEQFF.